This TCR beta chain was sequenced in a study of blood T cells in healthy people across ages. Study-wide results and limits: Naive CD4+ cell counts and diversity both ran higher in long-lived than in aged donors.

The authors ran a second PCR of roughly 6 to 11 cycles using a sample-barcoded 5' primer and a J-beta primer mix. TCRdb analysed the 5' RACE reads with MiXCR anew, one entry per CDR3 protein. The repertoire holds roughly 2 million distinct CDR3 sequences, with 40% to 55% as singletons. Points on this clonotype: Its antigen is not known.

V lost 5 bases and J lost 6, with 21 bases in between. Germline V lookup: CDR1 MNHEY, CDR2 SVGAGI. This CDR3 has 16 amino acids. Healthy individuals of Caucasian origin from Russia, aged about 6 to 90, served as donors. At least 7 million PBMCs were isolated per sample. The rearrangement joins TRBV6-5 to TRBJ2-3; no clear D gene. The clonotype comes from a woman aged 40 to 50 in good health. Sequenced: blood. Written as DNA, the CDR3 is TGTGCCAGCAGTCGGTGGGCAGGTTCCTTGAGGGATACGCAGTATTTT. It encodes CASSRWAGSLRDTQYF.